One T cell receptor (beta chain) is described in this entry. The CDR3 loop spans 15 amino acids. Germline values: CDR1 SEHNR, CDR2 FQNEAQ (reference sequence). With V trimmed by 5 bases and J by 8 bases, 14 bases remained unmatched. This specimen belongs to a study of T and B cells in COVID-19 patients. TRB rearrangements were amplified by multiplex PCR with BIOMED2 TRB-A/B primers. TCRdb re-derived calls from the multiplex PCR reads in MiXCR, one entry per CDR3 protein. The sample has over 5,500 distinct CDR3 sequences, 22% seen once; the top ten hold about 3.6%. TRB was amplified from about 260-540 ng of blood genomic DNA.

This chain connects TRBV7-9 to TRBJ1-2, with 7 bases that match TRBD1. Material: blood. The receptor comes from a human donor who had recovered from COVID-19. CDR3: CASSLLTGTTNGYTF. In DNA form, the CDR3 reads TGTGCCAGCAGCCTACTGACAGGGACGACTAACGGCTACACCTTC.